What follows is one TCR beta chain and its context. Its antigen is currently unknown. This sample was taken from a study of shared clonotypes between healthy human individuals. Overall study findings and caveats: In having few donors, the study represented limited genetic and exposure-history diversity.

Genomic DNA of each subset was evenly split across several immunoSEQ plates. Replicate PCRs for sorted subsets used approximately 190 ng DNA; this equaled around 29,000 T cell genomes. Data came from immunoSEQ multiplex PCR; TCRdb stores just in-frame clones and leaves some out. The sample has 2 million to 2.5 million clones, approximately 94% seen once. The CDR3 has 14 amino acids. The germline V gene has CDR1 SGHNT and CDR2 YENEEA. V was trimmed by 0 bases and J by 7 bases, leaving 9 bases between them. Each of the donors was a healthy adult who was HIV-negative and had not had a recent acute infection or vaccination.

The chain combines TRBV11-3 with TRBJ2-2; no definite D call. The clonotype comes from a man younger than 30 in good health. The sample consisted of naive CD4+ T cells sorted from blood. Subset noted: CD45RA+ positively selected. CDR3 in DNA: TGTGCCAGCAGCTTAGAGTCTCAGTTCGGGGAGCTGTTTTTT. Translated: CASSLESQFGELFF.